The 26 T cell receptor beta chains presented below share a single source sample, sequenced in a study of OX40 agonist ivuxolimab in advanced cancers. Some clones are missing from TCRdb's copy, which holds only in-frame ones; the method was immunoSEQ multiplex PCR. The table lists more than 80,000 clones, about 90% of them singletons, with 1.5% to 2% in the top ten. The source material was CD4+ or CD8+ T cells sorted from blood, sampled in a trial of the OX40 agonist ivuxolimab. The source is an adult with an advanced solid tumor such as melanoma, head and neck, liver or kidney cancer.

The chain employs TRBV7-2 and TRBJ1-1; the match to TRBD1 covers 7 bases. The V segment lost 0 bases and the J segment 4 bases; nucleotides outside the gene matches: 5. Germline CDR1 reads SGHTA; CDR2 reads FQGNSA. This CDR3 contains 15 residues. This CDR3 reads CASSLANRGGTEAFF. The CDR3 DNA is TGTGCCAGCAGCTTAGCGAACAGGGGAGGCACTGAAGCTTTCTTT.

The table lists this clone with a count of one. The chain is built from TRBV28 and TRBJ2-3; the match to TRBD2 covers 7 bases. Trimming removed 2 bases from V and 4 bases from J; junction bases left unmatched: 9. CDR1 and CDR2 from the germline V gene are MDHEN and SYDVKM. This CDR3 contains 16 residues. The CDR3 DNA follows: TGTGCCAGCAGTTTAATAGGCGGGAGTCTCGCAGATACGCAGTATTTT. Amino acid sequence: CASSLIGGSLADTQYF.

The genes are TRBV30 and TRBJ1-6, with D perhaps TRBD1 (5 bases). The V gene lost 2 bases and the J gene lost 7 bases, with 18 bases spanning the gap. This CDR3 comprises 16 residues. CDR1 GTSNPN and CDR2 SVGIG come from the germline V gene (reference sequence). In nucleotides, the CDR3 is TGTGCCTGGAGTCCAGTAGGGAGGGGCCTAAATTCACCCCTCCACTTT. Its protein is CAWSPVGRGLNSPLHF.

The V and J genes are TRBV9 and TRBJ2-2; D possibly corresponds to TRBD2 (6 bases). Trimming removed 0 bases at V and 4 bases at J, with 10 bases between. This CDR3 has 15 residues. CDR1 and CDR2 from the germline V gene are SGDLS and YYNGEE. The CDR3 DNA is TGTGCCAGCAGCGTAGTCGGGAGCGCCACCGGGGAGCTGTTTTTT. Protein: CASSVVGSATGELFF.

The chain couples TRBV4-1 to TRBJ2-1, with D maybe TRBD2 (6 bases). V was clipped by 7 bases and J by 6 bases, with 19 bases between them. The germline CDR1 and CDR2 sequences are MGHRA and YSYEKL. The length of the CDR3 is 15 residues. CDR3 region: CASTRSQGGFNEQFF. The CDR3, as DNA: TGCGCCAGCACCCGAAGCCAAGGAGGGTTCAATGAGCAGTTCTTC.

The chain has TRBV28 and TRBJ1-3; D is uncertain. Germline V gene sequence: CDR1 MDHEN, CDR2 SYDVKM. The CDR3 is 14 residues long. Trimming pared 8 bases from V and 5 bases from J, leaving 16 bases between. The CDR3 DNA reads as TGTGCCAGCCGAACGGGGTCGAGCAGAAACACCATATATTTT. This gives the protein CASRTGSSRNTIYF.

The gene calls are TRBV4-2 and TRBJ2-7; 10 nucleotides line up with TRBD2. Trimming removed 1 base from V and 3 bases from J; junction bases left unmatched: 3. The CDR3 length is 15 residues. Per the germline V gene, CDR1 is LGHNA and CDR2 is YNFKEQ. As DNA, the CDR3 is TGTGCCAGCAGCCAAGTTATAGCGGGAGGCTACGAGCAGTACTTC. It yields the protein CASSQVIAGGYEQYF.

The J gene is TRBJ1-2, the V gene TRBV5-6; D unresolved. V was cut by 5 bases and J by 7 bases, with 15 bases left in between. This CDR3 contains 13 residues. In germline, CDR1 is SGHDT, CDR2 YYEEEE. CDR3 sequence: CASRVDIISGYTF. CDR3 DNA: TGTGCCAGCAGGGTTGACATAATCTCTGGCTACACCTTC.

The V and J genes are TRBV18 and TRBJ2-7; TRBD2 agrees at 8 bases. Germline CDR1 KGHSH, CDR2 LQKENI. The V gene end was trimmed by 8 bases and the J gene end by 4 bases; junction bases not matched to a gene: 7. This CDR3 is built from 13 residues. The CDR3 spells CASLEPGGYEQYF. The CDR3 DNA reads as TGTGCCAGCCTCGAACCGGGAGGGTACGAGCAGTACTTC.

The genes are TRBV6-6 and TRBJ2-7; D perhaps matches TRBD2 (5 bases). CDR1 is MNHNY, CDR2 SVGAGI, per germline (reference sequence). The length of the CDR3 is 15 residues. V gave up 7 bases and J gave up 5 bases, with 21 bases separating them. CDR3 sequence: CASTAFFTGINEQYF. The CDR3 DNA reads TGTGCCAGCACCGCCTTTTTTACGGGGATTAACGAGCAGTACTTC.

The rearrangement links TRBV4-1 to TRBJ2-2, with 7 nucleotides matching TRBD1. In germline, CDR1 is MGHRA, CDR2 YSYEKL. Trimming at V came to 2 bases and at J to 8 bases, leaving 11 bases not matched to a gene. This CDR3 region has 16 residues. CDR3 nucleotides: TGCGCCAGCAGCCAACCAATTGTCACAGGGGAAGGGGAGCTGTTTTTT. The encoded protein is CASSQPIVTGEGELFF.

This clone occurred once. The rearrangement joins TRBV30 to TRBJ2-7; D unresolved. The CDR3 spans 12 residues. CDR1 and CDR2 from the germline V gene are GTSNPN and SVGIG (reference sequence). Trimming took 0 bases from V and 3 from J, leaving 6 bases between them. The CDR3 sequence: CAWSVSGYEQYF. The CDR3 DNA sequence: TGTGCCTGGAGTGTATCAGGCTACGAGCAGTACTTC. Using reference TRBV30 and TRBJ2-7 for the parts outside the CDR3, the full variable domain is SQTIHQWPATLVQPVGSPLSLECTVEGTSNPNLYWYRQAAGRGLQLLFYSVGIGQISSEVPQNLSASRPQDRQFILSSKKLLLSDSGFYLCAWSVSGYEQYFGPGTRLTVT.

CDR3 sequence reads: CASARGVSYNEQFF. The CDR3 DNA follows: TGTGCCAGTGCTAGGGGTGTCTCCTACAATGAGCAGTTCTTC. This sequence joins TRBV19 and TRBJ2-1; D might be TRBD1 (5 bases). The CDR3 extends over 14 amino acids. Deletions cut 8 bases from V and 0 bases from J, with 11 bases between. Germline lookup yields CDR1 LNHDA and CDR2 SQIVND (reference sequence).

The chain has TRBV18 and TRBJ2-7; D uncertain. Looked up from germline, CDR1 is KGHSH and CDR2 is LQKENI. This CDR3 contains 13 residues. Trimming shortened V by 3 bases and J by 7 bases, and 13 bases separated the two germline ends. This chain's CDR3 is CASSPSKVGEQYF. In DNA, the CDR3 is TGTGCCAGCTCACCTTCCAAAGTGGGGGAGCAGTACTTC.

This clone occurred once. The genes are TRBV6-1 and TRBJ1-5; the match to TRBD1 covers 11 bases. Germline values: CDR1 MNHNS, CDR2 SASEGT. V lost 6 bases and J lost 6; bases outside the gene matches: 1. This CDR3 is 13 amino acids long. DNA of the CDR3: TGTGCCAGCAGGGGGACAGGGGGTCAGCCCCAGCATTTT. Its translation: CASRGTGGQPQHF.

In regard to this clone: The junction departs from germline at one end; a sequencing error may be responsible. CDR3 amino acids: CASSLAGVTGELFF. CDR3 bases: TGTGCCAGCAGCCTAGCGGGAGTCACCGGGGAGCTGTTTTTT. The chain combines TRBV7-2 with TRBJ2-2, with 10 bases aligning to TRBD2. Looked up from germline, CDR1 is SGHTA and CDR2 is FQGNSA. The CDR3 sequence is 14 residues long.

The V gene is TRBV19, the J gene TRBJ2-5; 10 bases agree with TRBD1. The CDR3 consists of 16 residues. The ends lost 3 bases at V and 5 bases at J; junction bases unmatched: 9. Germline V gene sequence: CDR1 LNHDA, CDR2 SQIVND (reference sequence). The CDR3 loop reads CASSMAGTGVWETQYF. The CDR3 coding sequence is TGTGCCAGTAGTATGGCTGGGACAGGGGTTTGGGAGACCCAGTACTTC.

The DNA for the CDR3 is TGCGCCAGCAGCCAAACGTTCTTACAGCAGGGAGCGGGCTACACCTTC. Encoded protein: CASSQTFLQQGAGYTF. The rearrangement links TRBV4-3 to TRBJ1-2; D might be TRBD1 (5 bases). Germline loops: CDR1 LGHNA, CDR2 YSLEER. The CDR3 contains 16 residues. Trimming cost V 2 bases and J 8 bases, with 21 bases left between them.

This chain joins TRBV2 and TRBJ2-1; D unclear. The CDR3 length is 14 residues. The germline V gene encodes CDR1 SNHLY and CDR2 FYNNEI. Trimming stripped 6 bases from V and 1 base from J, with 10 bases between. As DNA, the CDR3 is TGTGCCAGCAGGTCGCGAGCTTCCTACAATGAGCAGTTCTTC. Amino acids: CASRSRASYNEQFF.

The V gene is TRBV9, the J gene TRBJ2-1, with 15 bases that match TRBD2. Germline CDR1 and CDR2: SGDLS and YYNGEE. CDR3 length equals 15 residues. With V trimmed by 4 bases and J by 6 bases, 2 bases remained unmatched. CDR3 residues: CASSTGLAGGNEQFF. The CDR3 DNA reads TGTGCCAGCAGCACGGGACTAGCGGGAGGCAATGAGCAGTTCTTC. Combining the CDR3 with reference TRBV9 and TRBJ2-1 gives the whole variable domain DSGVTQTPKHLITATGQRVTLRCSPRSGDLSVYWYQQSLDQGLQFLIQYYNGEERAKGNILERFSAQQFPDLHSELNLSSLELGDSALYFCASSTGLAGGNEQFFGPGTRLTVL.

The CDR3 nucleotides read TGTGCCAGTAAGACTAGCGGGAAACCATACAATGAGCAGTTCTTC. This sequence encodes CASKTSGKPYNEQFF. The chain combines TRBV19 with TRBJ2-1, with 11 bases that match TRBD2. Germline loops: CDR1 LNHDA, CDR2 SQIVND (reference sequence). The trim removed 7 bases at V and 4 bases at J, leaving 6 bases unmatched. The CDR3 is 15 amino acids.

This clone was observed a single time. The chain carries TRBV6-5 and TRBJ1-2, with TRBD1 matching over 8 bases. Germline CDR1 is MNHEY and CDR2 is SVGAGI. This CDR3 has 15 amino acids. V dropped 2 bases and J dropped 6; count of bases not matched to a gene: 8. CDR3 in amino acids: CASSYTRGRSNGYTF. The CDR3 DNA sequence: TGTGCCAGCAGTTACACCAGGGGGCGTAGTAATGGCTACACCTTC.

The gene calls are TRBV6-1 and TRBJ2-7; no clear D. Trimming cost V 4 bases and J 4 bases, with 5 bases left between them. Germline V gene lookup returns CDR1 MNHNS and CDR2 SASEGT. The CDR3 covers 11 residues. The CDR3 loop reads CASSATYEQYF. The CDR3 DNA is TGTGCCAGCAGTGCCACTTACGAGCAGTACTTC.

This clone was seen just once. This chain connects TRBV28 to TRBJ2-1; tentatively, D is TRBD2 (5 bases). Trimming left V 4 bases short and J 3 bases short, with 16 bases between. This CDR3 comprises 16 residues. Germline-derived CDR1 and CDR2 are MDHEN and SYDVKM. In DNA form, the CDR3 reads TGTGCCAGCAGTTCCTTGGAGACTACCAACTACAATGAGCAGTTCTTC. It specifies CASSSLETTNYNEQFF. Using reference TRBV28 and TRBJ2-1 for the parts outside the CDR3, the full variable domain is DVKVTQSSRYLVKRTGEKVFLECVQDMDHENMFWYRQDPGLGLRLIYFSYDVKMKEKGDIPEGYSVSREKKERFSLILESASTNQTSMYLCASSSLETTNYNEQFFGPGTRLTVL.

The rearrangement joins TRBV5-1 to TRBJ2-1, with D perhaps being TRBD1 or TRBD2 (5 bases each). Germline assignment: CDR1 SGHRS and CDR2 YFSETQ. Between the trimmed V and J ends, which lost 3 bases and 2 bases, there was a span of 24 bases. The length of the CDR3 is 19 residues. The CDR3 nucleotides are TGCGCCAGCAGCTCCCCAAACGCTTCTCTCGTGGGACCCTACAATGAGCAGTTCTTC. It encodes CASSSPNASLVGPYNEQFF. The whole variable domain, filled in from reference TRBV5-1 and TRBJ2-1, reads KAGVTQTPRYLIKTRGQQVTLSCSPISGHRSVSWYQQTPGQGLQFLFEYFSETQRNKGNFPGRFSGRQFSNSRSEMNVSTLELGDSALYLCASSSPNASLVGPYNEQFFGPGTRLTVL.

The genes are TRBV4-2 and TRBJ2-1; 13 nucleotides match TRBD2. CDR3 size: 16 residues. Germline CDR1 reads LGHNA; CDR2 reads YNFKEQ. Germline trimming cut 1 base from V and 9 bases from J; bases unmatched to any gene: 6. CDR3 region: CASSQATTSGRGEQFF. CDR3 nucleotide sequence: TGTGCCAGCAGCCAAGCTACCACTAGCGGGAGGGGTGAGCAGTTCTTC.